This T cell receptor (beta chain) was obtained from a study of cytomegalovirus exposure and HLA in healthy donors. Amplification used 60 Vbeta primers and 13 Jbeta primers. Repertoires were generated with immunoSEQ multiplex PCR, while TCRdb's copy carries only in-frame clones and drops some. Here the sample spans around 70,000 clones, just over 85% being singletons. Unrecorded immune exposures were likely, despite nominal health at sampling. The CDR3 totals 14 residues. The V gene's germline CDR1 is SGHTA and CDR2 FQGNSA. V lost 1 base, J lost 5 bases, and 12 bases lay in between. The sequence was obtained from a woman under 40 in good health and CMV-seronegative. The chain combines TRBV7-2 with TRBJ2-7; tentatively, D is TRBD2 (5 bases). Sequenced sample: PBMCs. CDR3 in amino acids: CASSLVASTDEQYF. Here the CDR3 DNA reads TGTGCCAGCAGCTTAGTGGCTAGCACCGACGAGCAGTACTTC.